The 13 T cell receptor beta chains given below trace back to one sample, sequenced in a study of shared clonotypes between healthy human individuals. Produced via immunoSEQ multiplex PCR; TCRdb's table is partial and in-frame only. The table records 2 million to 3 million clones, 80% to 95% of them present only once. The sequenced sample was naive CD4+ T cells from PBMCs. As to subset: CD45RA+ positively selected. The receptors shown here come from a man younger than 35 in good health. Some clones in this sample may be carry-over from other donors' samples.

The rearrangement joins TRBV5-6 to TRBJ1-2; no definite D call. The CDR3 has 13 amino acids. V shed 0 bases and J shed 0 bases, with 3 bases lying between them. The germline gives CDR1 SGHDT, CDR2 YYEEEE. The CDR3 spells CASSLGPNYGYTF. CDR3 coding DNA: TGTGCCAGCAGCTTGGGACCTAACTATGGCTACACCTTC.

This chain connects TRBV7-8 to TRBJ2-7; TRBD2 is a possible D gene (5 bases). Germline V CDR1 and CDR2: SGHVS, FQNEAQ. The V end lost 3 bases, the J end lost 3 bases, and 9 bases lay between the germline ends. There are 13 residues in the CDR3. For the CDR3, the DNA is TGTGCCAGCAGCTTGTATCGGGACTACGAGCAGTACTTC. It yields the protein CASSLYRDYEQYF.

This chain uses TRBV5-1 with TRBJ2-1, with D hard to call. The V and J ends lost 3 bases and 3 bases respectively, with 19 bases between them. The CDR3 runs to 17 residues. Germline values: CDR1 SGHRS, CDR2 YFSETQ. The CDR3 reads CASSSVPSVGSYNEQFF. In DNA form, the CDR3 reads TGCGCCAGCAGCTCAGTGCCAAGCGTTGGAAGCTACAATGAGCAGTTCTTC.

The chain links TRBV27 to TRBJ1-2; possibly TRBD1 for D (6 bases). Germline V gene data show CDR1 as MNHEY and CDR2 as SMNVEV (reference sequence). The length of the CDR3 is 15 residues. Trimming took off 3 bases at V and 4 bases at J, with 15 bases between the two ends. The CDR3 region has the DNA TGTGCCAGCAGTTTGACAGGTAGCAGCTTCTATGGCTACACCTTC. As protein: CASSLTGSSFYGYTF.

Concerning this clone: Germline is not matched at one junction end, which may reflect a read error. This CDR3 is also generated by other DNA sequences in the sample. This chain connects TRBV29-1 to TRBJ1-5, with TRBD1 matching over 7 bases. The CDR3 totals 13 residues. Germline values: CDR1 SQVTM, CDR2 ANQGSEA. CDR3 coding DNA: TGCAGCGTTGGTCAGGGGGACAATCAGCCCCAACATTTT. Its translation is CSVGQGDNQPQHF.

The V and J genes are TRBV28 and TRBJ2-1, with 7 bases identical to TRBD1. V trimming: 3 bases; J trimming: 9 bases; junction bases outside the gene matches: 11. CDR3 length: 15 residues. Germline CDR1 reads MDHEN; CDR2 reads SYDVKM. The CDR3 bases are TGTGCCAGCAGTTTTTTAGACAGGGAAGGAGGTGAGCAGTTCTTC. This sequence encodes CASSFLDREGGEQFF. Complete variable domain (other parts from reference TRBV28 and TRBJ2-1): DVKVTQSSRYLVKRTGEKVFLECVQDMDHENMFWYRQDPGLGLRLIYFSYDVKMKEKGDIPEGYSVSREKKERFSLILESASTNQTSMYLCASSFLDREGGEQFFGPGTRLTVL.

V is TRBV29-1 and J is TRBJ2-7; D may correspond to TRBD1 or TRBD2 (5 bases each). The ends were cut back, 2 bases at V and 6 bases at J, with 14 bases in the middle. Germline V gives CDR1 SQVTM, CDR2 ANQGSEA. This CDR3 is 13 amino acids long. This CDR3 is CSVERGVGGEQYF. The CDR3 region has the DNA TGCAGCGTTGAACGGGGCGTGGGTGGCGAGCAGTACTTC.

This clone was recorded a few times. Other DNA sequences in the sample encode the same CDR3. The gene calls are TRBV28 and TRBJ1-5; D gene unclear. V lost 2 bases, J lost 4 bases, and 6 bases lay in between. CDR1 is MDHEN and CDR2 is SYDVKM in the germline V gene. This CDR3 has 13 residues. CDR3 bases: TGTGCCAGCAGTTTACTCGCGAATCAGCCCCAGCATTTT. Its translation: CASSLLANQPQHF. Based on the CDR3 plus reference TRBV28 and TRBJ1-5, the full variable domain is DVKVTQSSRYLVKRTGEKVFLECVQDMDHENMFWYRQDPGLGLRLIYFSYDVKMKEKGDIPEGYSVSREKKERFSLILESASTNQTSMYLCASSLLANQPQHFGDGTRLSIL.

The chain has TRBV11-2 and TRBJ1-1, with no clear D. V shed 5 bases and J shed 1 base, with 11 bases lying between them. Germline V gene data show CDR1 as SGHAT and CDR2 as FQNNGV. The CDR3 is made up of 14 amino acids. The chain's CDR3 is CASSPVGGNTEAFF. The CDR3 DNA follows: TGTGCCAGCAGCCCCGTAGGAGGGAACACTGAAGCTTTCTTT.

This sequence joins TRBV2 and TRBJ2-2; TRBD2 is a possible D gene (6 bases). CDR3 length: 15 amino acids. V was clipped by 4 bases and J by 4 bases, with 13 bases between them. CDR1 and CDR2 (germline): SNHLY, FYNNEI. CDR3 region: CASSGMYGGTGELFF. The CDR3 DNA reads as TGTGCCAGCAGTGGAATGTACGGGGGCACCGGGGAGCTGTTTTTT.

The chain combines TRBV11-2 with TRBJ2-4, with unresolved D. Per germline, CDR1 SGHAT and CDR2 FQNNGV. V shed 4 bases and J shed 4 bases, with 17 bases lying between them. The CDR3 loop spans 16 amino acids. CDR3 protein: CASSSTPSLPKNIQYF. For the CDR3, the DNA is TGTGCCAGCAGCTCTACACCCAGTCTTCCGAAAAACATTCAGTACTTC.

The rearrangement joins TRBV7-3 to TRBJ2-1; D possibly corresponds to TRBD2 (5 bases). V lost 4 bases to trimming and J lost 10 bases, with 20 bases between them. In germline, CDR1 is SGHTA, CDR2 FQGTGA. The CDR3 is 15 amino acids. CDR3 coding DNA: TGTGCCAGCAGCTCAACGGGGAGTACGGGTGGGGAGCAGTTCTTC. Translation: CASSSTGSTGGEQFF.

The chain uses TRBV4-2 and TRBJ1-1, with 7 bases that match TRBD1. The CDR3 length is 13 residues. Germline V gives CDR1 LGHNA, CDR2 YNFKEQ. V trimming: 3 bases; J trimming: 6 bases; junction bases outside the gene matches: 4. CDR3 residues: CASSHDTGAEAFF. CDR3 nucleotide sequence: TGTGCCAGCAGCCATGATACAGGGGCTGAAGCTTTCTTT.